This T cell receptor beta chain was recorded in a study of response to subunit inactivated influenza vaccine. Study results and caveats: Each seasonal influenza vaccination recruits few new T cells, the authors suggested.

This clonotype was detected many times. What it binds is unknown. The V gene lost 0 bases and the J gene lost 13 bases, with 19 bases spanning the gap. The germline V gene encodes CDR1 SGHRS and CDR2 YFSETQ. This CDR3 comprises 14 residues. TCRdb re-derived calls from the RT-PCR reads in MiXCR, one entry per CDR3 protein. The sample gives around 190,000 distinct CDR3 sequences, roughly 8.7% of which show up once; approximately 10% is in the top ten. The chain is built from TRBV5-1 and TRBJ1-2, with D unclear. Here the sequenced sample was non-naive T cells sorted from PBMCs, taken on the day of vaccination. This TCR derives from a man aged 50 or older who received an inactivated influenza vaccine. In nucleotides, the CDR3 is TGCGCCAGCAGCTTGGATCCCGGGCTGCCGGATTTCACCTTC. Translation: CASSLDPGLPDFTF. Combining the CDR3 with reference TRBV5-1 and TRBJ1-2 gives the whole variable domain KAGVTQTPRYLIKTRGQQVTLSCSPISGHRSVSWYQQTPGQGLQFLFEYFSETQRNKGNFPGRFSGRQFSNSRSEMNVSTLELGDSALYLCASSLDPGLPDFTFGSGTRLTVV.